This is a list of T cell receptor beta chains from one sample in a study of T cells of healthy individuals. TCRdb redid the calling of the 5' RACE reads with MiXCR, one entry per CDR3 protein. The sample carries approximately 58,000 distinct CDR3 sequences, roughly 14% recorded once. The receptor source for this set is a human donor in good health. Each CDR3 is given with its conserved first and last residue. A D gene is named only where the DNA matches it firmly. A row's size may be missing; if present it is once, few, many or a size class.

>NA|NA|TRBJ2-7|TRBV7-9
CASSLDWGYEQYF
TGTGCCAGCAGCCTGGATTGGGGTTATGAGCAGTACTTC
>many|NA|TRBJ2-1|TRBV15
CATSQRTNEQFF
TGTGCCACCAGCCAGCGGACAAATGAGCAGTTCTTC
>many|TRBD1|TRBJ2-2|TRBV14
CASSAGGSNTGELFF
TGTGCCAGCAGCGCAGGGGGCTCCAACACCGGGGAGCTGTTTTTT
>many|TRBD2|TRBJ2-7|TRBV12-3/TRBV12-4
CASSLDGLAVYEQYF
TGTGCCAGCAGTTTAGATGGACTAGCGGTCTACGAGCAGTACTTC
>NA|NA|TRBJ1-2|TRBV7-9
CASSLEDSSYGYTF
TGTGCCAGCAGCTTAGAGGACAGTAGCTATGGCTACACCTTC
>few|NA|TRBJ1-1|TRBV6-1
CASSEDRGSYTEAFF
TGTGCCAGCAGTGAAGATCGGGGGAGCTACACTGAAGCTTTCTTT
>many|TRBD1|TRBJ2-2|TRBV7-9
CASSLAGGKIGELFF
TGTGCCAGCAGCCTAGCAGGGGGAAAGATCGGGGAGCTGTTTTTT
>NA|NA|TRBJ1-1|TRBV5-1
CASRSGMNTEAFF
TGCGCCAGCAGGTCAGGGATGAACACTGAAGCTTTCTTT
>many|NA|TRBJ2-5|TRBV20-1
CSVDSWREETQYF
TGCAGTGTAGACAGTTGGAGAGAAGAGACCCAGTACTTC
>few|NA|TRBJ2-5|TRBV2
CASLPRRETQYF
TGTGCCAGCCTCCCCCGGCGGGAGACCCAGTACTTC
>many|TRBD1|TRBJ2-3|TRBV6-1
CASIEGQEGTDTQYF
TGTGCCAGCATCGAGGGACAGGAGGGCACAGATACGCAGTATTTT
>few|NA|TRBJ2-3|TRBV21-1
CASSKEGGGEGTDTQYF
TGTGCCAGCAGCAAAGAGGGGGGGGGAGAGGGCACAGATACGCAGTATTTT
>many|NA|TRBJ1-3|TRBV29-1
CSVVGGLSGNTIYF
TGCAGCGTTGTAGGGGGGCTGTCTGGAAACACCATATATTTT
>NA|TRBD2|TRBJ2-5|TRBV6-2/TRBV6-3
CASSYPSSGAYQETQYF
TGTGCCAGCAGTTACCCATCCAGCGGGGCGTACCAAGAGACCCAGTACTTC
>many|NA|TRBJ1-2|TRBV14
CASSQQRGVGYTF
TGTGCCAGCAGCCAACAAAGGGGTGTTGGCTACACCTTC
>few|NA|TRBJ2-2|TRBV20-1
CSARARVAGELFF
TGCAGTGCTAGAGCCAGGGTAGCCGGGGAGCTGTTTTTT
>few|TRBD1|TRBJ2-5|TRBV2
CASSERGQGSETQYF
TGTGCCAGCAGTGAACGAGGACAGGGGTCGGAGACCCAGTACTTC
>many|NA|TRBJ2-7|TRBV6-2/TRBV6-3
CASSYSRGRGEQYF
TGTGCCAGCAGTTACTCGCGCGGTCGTGGAGAGCAGTACTTC
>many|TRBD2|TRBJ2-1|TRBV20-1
CSARGDLAGDNEQFF
TGCAGTGCTAGAGGTGACCTAGCGGGGGACAATGAGCAGTTCTTC
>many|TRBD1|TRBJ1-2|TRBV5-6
CASSRTGGRGYTF
TGTGCCAGCAGCCGGACAGGGGGCCGGGGCTACACCTTC
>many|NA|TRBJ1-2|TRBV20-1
CSARGGAGYGYTF
TGCAGTGCTAGAGGGGGGGCGGGTTATGGCTACACCTTC
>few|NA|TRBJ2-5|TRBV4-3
CASSHPDRLGTQYF
TGCGCCAGCAGCCATCCCGACAGGTTGGGGACCCAGTACTTC
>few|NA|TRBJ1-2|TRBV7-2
CASSPPGSNYGYTF
TGTGCCAGCAGCCCCCCGGGGAGTAACTATGGCTACACCTTC
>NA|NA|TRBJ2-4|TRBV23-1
CASSQSAKGFSKNIQYF
TGCGCCAGCAGTCAATCGGCAAAAGGGTTTTCCAAAAACATTCAGTACTTC
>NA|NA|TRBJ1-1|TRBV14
CASSQGFGSPLNTEAFF
TGTGCCAGCAGCCAAGGGTTTGGCAGCCCCTTGAACACTGAAGCTTTCTTT
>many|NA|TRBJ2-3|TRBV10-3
CAISESISGNTDTQYF
TGTGCCATCAGTGAGTCTATTAGCGGAAACACAGATACGCAGTATTTT
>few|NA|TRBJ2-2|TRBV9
CASSVTGWNTGELFF
TGTGCCAGCAGCGTGACTGGGTGGAACACCGGGGAGCTGTTTTTT
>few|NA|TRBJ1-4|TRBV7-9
CASSRDSNEKLFF
TGTGCCAGCAGCAGGGATTCTAATGAAAAACTGTTTTTT
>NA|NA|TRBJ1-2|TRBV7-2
CVSSQEGQGGRYTF
TGTGTCAGCAGCCAGGAGGGGCAGGGTGGGCGCTACACCTTC
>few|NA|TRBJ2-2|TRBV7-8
CASSLPGMGSGELFF
TGTGCCAGCAGCTTACCCGGGATGGGCTCCGGGGAGCTGTTTTTT
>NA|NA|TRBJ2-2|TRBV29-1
CSVNRGGTGELFF
TGCAGCGTTAACAGGGGGGGGACCGGGGAGCTGTTTTTT
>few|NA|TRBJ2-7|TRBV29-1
CSAGQGLAEQYF
TGCAGCGCCGGGCAGGGCTTAGCGGAGCAGTACTTC
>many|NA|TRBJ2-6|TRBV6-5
CASRDGGSGANVLTF
TGTGCCAGCAGAGACGGGGGCTCTGGGGCCAACGTCCTGACTTTC
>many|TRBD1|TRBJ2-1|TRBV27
CASSLTGGWGNEQFF
TGTGCCAGCAGTTTAACAGGGGGCTGGGGCAATGAGCAGTTCTTC
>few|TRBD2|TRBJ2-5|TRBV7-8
CASSSLVGGYSGETQYF
TGTGCCAGCAGCTCCTTGGTGGGGGGGTATTCGGGAGAGACCCAGTACTTC
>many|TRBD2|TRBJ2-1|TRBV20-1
CSALGAAGDGDEQFF
TGCAGTGCTTTGGGGGCAGCGGGGGACGGGGATGAGCAGTTCTTC
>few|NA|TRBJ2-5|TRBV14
CASSQVAGKETQYF
TGTGCCAGCAGCCAAGTTGCCGGGAAAGAGACCCAGTACTTC
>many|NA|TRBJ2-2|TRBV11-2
CASSLGYSESWNTGELFF
TGTGCCAGCAGCTTAGGCTACTCCGAGTCCTGGAACACCGGGGAGCTGTTTTTT
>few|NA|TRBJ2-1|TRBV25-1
CATRRADYNEQFF
TGTGCCACCCGACGAGCAGACTACAATGAGCAGTTCTTC
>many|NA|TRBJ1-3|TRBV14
CASSHLTPTSGNTIYF
TGTGCCAGCAGCCATTTGACCCCAACCTCTGGAAACACCATATATTTT
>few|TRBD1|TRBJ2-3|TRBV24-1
CATSDRGQTDTQYF
TGTGCCACCAGTGATCGGGGACAGACAGATACGCAGTATTTT
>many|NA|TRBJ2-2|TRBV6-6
CASSYESVRVTGELFF
TGTGCCAGCAGTTACGAGTCCGTCCGGGTCACCGGGGAGCTGTTTTTT
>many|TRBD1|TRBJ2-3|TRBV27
CASSLWTGGTDTQYF
TGTGCCAGCAGTTTATGGACAGGGGGGACAGATACGCAGTATTTT
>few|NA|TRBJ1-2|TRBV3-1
CASKASGRSGYTF
TGTGCCAGCAAGGCTTCGGGGCGGAGTGGCTACACCTTC
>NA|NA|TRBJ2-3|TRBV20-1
CSASLRDSQAGSTDTQYF
TGCAGTGCTAGCCTCCGGGACAGTCAAGCGGGTAGCACAGATACGCAGTATTTT
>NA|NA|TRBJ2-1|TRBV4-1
CASSPLDGEDYNEQFF
TGCGCCAGCAGCCCCCTTGACGGGGAAGATTACAATGAGCAGTTCTTC
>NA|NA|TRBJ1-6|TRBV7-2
CASSPGSVRSPLHF
TGTGCCAGCAGCCCGGGCAGTGTACGTTCACCCCTCCACTTT
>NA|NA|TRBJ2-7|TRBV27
CASSLRASGTYEQYF
TGTGCCAGCAGTTTAAGGGCCTCGGGGACTTACGAGCAGTACTTC
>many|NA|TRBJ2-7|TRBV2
CASSDDPDSHYEQYF
TGTGCCAGCAGTGACGACCCCGACAGTCACTACGAGCAGTACTTC
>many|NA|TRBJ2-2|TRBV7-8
CASSFYTGELFF
TGTGCCAGCAGTTTTTATACCGGGGAGCTGTTTTTT
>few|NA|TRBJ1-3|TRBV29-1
CSVGGSSGNTIYF
TGCAGCGTGGGAGGGAGCTCTGGAAACACCATATATTTT
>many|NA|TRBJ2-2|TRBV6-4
CASSPSTGQGGELFF
TGTGCCAGCAGTCCTTCAACAGGGCAGGGCGGGGAGCTGTTTTTT
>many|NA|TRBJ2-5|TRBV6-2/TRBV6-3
CASSYADVIQETQYF
TGTGCCAGCAGTTACGCGGACGTAATACAAGAGACCCAGTACTTC
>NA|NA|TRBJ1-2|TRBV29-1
CSGGDISNYGYTF
TGCAGCGGTGGGGACATTTCTAACTATGGCTACACCTTC
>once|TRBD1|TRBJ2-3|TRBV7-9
CASSSNRGRGTQYF
TGTGCCAGCAGCTCAAACAGGGGGCGAGGTACGCAGTATTTT
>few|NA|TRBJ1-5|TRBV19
CASRAGWAQPQHF
TGTGCCAGTAGGGCAGGGTGGGCACAGCCCCAGCACTTT
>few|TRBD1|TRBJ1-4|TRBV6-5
CASSYSETGEKLFF
TGTGCCAGCAGTTACTCCGAGACAGGGGAAAAACTGTTTTTT
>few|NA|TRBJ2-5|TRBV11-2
CASSLDKGGRQETQYF
TGTGCCAGCAGCTTAGACAAGGGGGGCCGCCAAGAGACCCAGTACTTC
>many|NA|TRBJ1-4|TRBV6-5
CASRRSGTQNEKLFF
TGTGCCAGCAGACGCTCCGGGACACAAAATGAAAAACTGTTTTTT
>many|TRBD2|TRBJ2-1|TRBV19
CASRNRGGSYNEQFF
TGTGCCAGTAGGAATCGGGGGGGATCCTACAATGAGCAGTTCTTC